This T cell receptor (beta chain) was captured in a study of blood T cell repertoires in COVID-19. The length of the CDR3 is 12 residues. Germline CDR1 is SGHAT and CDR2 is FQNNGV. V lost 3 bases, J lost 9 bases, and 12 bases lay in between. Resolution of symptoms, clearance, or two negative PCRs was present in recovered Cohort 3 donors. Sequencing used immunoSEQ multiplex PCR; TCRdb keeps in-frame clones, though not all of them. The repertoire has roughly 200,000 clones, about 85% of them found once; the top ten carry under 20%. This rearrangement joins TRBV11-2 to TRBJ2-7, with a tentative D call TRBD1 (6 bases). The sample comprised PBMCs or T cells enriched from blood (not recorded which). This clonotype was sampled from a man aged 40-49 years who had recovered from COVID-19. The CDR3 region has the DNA TGTGCCAGCAGCTTGGGGGCTCGGGGGCAGTACTTC. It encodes CASSLGARGQYF.